These T cell receptor beta chains were read from a single sample in a study of blood T cell repertoires in COVID-19. Repertoires were generated with immunoSEQ multiplex PCR, while TCRdb's copy carries only in-frame clones and drops some. This table holds around 150,000 clones, 75% to 80% found once. The sample was peripheral blood. The receptor source for this set is a woman of 80 years or more with acute or convalescent COVID-19. The conserved cysteine and the conserved F or W are not part of the CDR3 here. Clone size is not always given. Where it is, it says once, few, many or a class for expanded clones.

NA,TRBJ1-2,TRBV24-1,ATSDVRGNYGYT
NA,TRBJ2-7,TRBV7-6,ASSLEAGRTYEQY
NA,TRBJ1-1,TRBV11-2,ASSNQGLEAF
NA,TRBJ2-3,TRBV7-2,ASSFLSGVADTQY
NA,TRBJ2-7,TRBV27,ASSFLSWAGSLDEQY
NA,TRBJ2-1,TRBV19,ASSIAGTSGSNEQF
NA,TRBJ2-7,TRBV5-1,ASSQDSYYEQY
many,TRBJ2-7,TRBV5-5,ASSFAGAYEQY
NA,TRBJ1-2,TRBV9,ASSSGDRGRVENNYGYT
NA,TRBJ2-5,TRBV5-6,ASSLSYRGGPLTQY
NA,TRBJ2-2,TRBV5-1,ASSPPSAGTGELF
NA,TRBJ1-6,TRBV6-5,ASSYAGTKSSPLH
NA,TRBJ1-1,TRBV7-2,ASSRRRETEAF
NA,TRBJ2-6,TRBV4-2,ASSPSVVAVLSGANVLT
NA,TRBJ2-3,TRBV9,ASSLGTGVSDTQY
NA,TRBJ2-1,TRBV12-5,ASGLLGRGSNEQF
few,TRBJ1-2,TRBV27,ASSFRQGISQSYGYT
NA,TRBJ2-2,TRBV4-1,ASSQGEARGPGELF
NA,TRBJ1-1,TRBV2,ASSEDTRANTEAF
NA,TRBJ2-3,TRBV5-1,ASSLGADTQY
NA,TRBJ1-2,TRBV27,ASSPGQGWYT
NA,TRBJ1-4,TRBV18,ASSRDSGNEKLF
NA,TRBJ1-1,TRBV30,AWSATGITEAF
once,TRBJ1-6,TRBV5-4,ASSLAEVHPSPLH
few,TRBJ1-1,TRBV21-1,ASRHPRDRGLNTEAF
NA,TRBJ1-6,TRBV5-4,ASSSRQGAGSPLH
NA,TRBJ2-1,TRBV5-4,AVRPGRETEYNEQF
NA,TRBJ2-7,TRBV27,ASSWTSGRLHEQY
NA,TRBJ1-6,TRBV30,AWSVSGTGTSPLH
NA,TRBJ1-1,TRBV12-3/TRBV12-4,ASSLGRSTEAF
few,TRBJ1-1,TRBV18,ASSPPVARGTEAF
NA,TRBJ2-2,TRBV3-1/TRBV3-2,ASSPEDSNTGELF
NA,TRBJ1-4,TRBV23-1,ATVHEKLF
NA,TRBJ1-3,TRBV9,ASSVGGLSGNTIY
once,TRBJ2-2,TRBV7-2,ASSLRQGAGTGELF
once,TRBJ2-3,TRBV7-6,ASSLLAGVPDTQY
NA,TRBJ2-7,TRBV27,ASSPWTGAYEQY
many,TRBJ1-6,TRBV20-1,SAIERSRRNGLGSPLH
NA,TRBJ2-2,TRBV2,ASSLSAGELF
NA,TRBJ1-6,TRBV7-8,ASSQPRVSYNSPLH
NA,TRBJ2-1,TRBV10-1,ASSASGRKEQF
few,TRBJ2-7,TRBV15,ATSREGGTGGHEQY
NA,TRBJ2-7,TRBV28,ATGELSYEQY
NA,TRBJ1-6,TRBV12-3/TRBV12-4,ASSRQGNSPLH
NA,TRBJ2-1,TRBV2,ASRGLATGNEQF
NA,TRBJ2-5,TRBV7-2,ASSLDRGTAKTQY
NA,TRBJ1-3,TRBV3-1/TRBV3-2,ASRLGGKGNTIY
NA,TRBJ1-4,TRBV21-1,ASSKVHQKLF
NA,TRBJ2-5,TRBV28,ASSPSGTGGEETQY
many,TRBJ1-5,TRBV5-6,ASSHQGGRQPQH
once,TRBJ1-2,TRBV12-3/TRBV12-4,ASSLAGDGYT